Following are 15 T cell receptor beta chains from one sample sequenced in a study of CD8 T cells in Susac syndrome. Random hexamers served to reverse transcribe roughly 0.45 to 1 ug RNA. TCRdb re-derived calls from the immunoSEQ multiplex PCR reads in MiXCR, one entry per CDR3 protein. Among 250,000 or so distinct CDR3 sequences listed, approximately 92% were seen once. Material: CD4+ T cells from PBMCs. These receptors were collected from a human donor with multiple sclerosis.

The rearrangement links TRBV6-1 to TRBJ2-3; no reliable D call. CDR1 and CDR2 from the germline V gene are MNHNS and SASEGT. The CDR3 runs to 14 residues. Trimming left V 6 bases short and J 2 bases short, with 12 bases between. The CDR3 nucleotides read TGTGCCAGCAGAATGCTTGGGGACACAGATACGCAGTATTTT. Its protein is CASRMLGDTDTQYF.

In this sample, this clonotype turned up a few times. The V and J genes are TRBV12-3 or TRBV12-4 and TRBJ2-5; possible D gene TRBD1, 6 bases. V shed 1 base and J shed 4 bases, with 7 bases lying between them. CDR3 length equals 13 residues. The CDR3, as DNA: TGTGCCAGCAGTTTAGTCAGGGGAGAGACCCAGTACTTC. It codes for CASSLVRGETQYF.

The V gene is TRBV9, the J gene TRBJ2-2; 7 nucleotides line up with TRBD2. The germline V gene encodes CDR1 SGDLS and CDR2 YYNGEE. The CDR3 has 18 amino acids. V lost 0 bases and J lost 5; bases outside the gene matches: 13. The CDR3 nucleotides are TGTGCCAGCAGCGTAGGTCAAGGGATAGCGGGTGGAACCGGGGAGCTGTTTTTT. Protein: CASSVGQGIAGGTGELFF.

The CDR3 loop is CASSIQAGATDTQYF. DNA of the CDR3: TGTGCCAGTAGTATTCAAGCGGGGGCGACAGATACGCAGTATTTT. This rearrangement joins TRBV19 to TRBJ2-3, with 8 positions matching TRBD2. The CDR3 runs to 15 residues. The germline V gene encodes CDR1 LNHDA and CDR2 SQIVND (reference sequence). V lost 3 bases to trimming and J lost 3 bases; unmatched junction nucleotides: 5.

This chain links TRBV30 with TRBJ1-2, with 9 bases fitting TRBD1. The trim removed 3 bases at V and 1 base at J, leaving 9 bases unmatched. There are 16 residues in the CDR3. CDR1 is GTSNPN and CDR2 is SVGIG in the germline V gene (reference sequence). The CDR3 loop reads CAWRARDREYNYGYTF. The CDR3 DNA sequence: TGTGCCTGGAGAGCTAGGGACAGGGAATATAACTATGGCTACACCTTC. Full variable domain (remainder filled in from reference TRBV30 and TRBJ1-2): SQTIHQWPATLVQPVGSPLSLECTVEGTSNPNLYWYRQAAGRGLQLLFYSVGIGQISSEVPQNLSASRPQDRQFILSSKKLLLSDSGFYLCAWRARDREYNYGYTFGSGTRLTVV.

This chain uses TRBV30 with TRBJ2-3, with a tentative D call TRBD2 (5 bases). V was clipped by 6 bases and J by 3 bases, with 10 bases between them. The CDR3 is made up of 12 amino acids. Germline V gene sequence: CDR1 GTSNPN, CDR2 SVGIG (reference sequence). The CDR3 region has the DNA TGTGCCTGCCGGCGAGGGACAGATACGCAGTATTTT. Its protein is CACRRGTDTQYF.

The J gene is TRBJ2-4, the V gene TRBV19; the D gene could be TRBD1 or TRBD2 (5 bases each). This CDR3 comprises 14 residues. Germline V lookup: CDR1 LNHDA, CDR2 SQIVND (reference sequence). Deletions cut 5 bases from V and 0 bases from J, with 8 bases between. The CDR3 DNA is TGTGCCAGTAGTGCCGGGACAGCCAAAAACATTCAGTACTTC. Translation: CASSAGTAKNIQYF.

This sequence joins TRBV30 and TRBJ1-1; a possible D gene is TRBD1 (5 bases). V lost 0 bases and J lost 8, with 16 bases in between. Germline-derived CDR1 and CDR2 are GTSNPN and SVGIG (reference sequence). The CDR3 is 14 amino acids. The CDR3: CAWSVLFGAGEAFF. The DNA of the CDR3 is TGTGCCTGGAGTGTACTTTTCGGGGCAGGGGAAGCTTTCTTT.

The CDR3 bases are TGTGCCAGTACCTCAAGGCGGGACACCCCGACTTTTGGCACTGAAGCTTTCTTT. It specifies CASTSRRDTPTFGTEAFF. The rearrangement uses TRBV19 and TRBJ1-1; the D gene is possibly TRBD1 (6 bases). The ends were cut back, 7 bases at V and 4 bases at J, with 28 bases in the middle. From germline, CDR1 is LNHDA and CDR2 SQIVND (reference sequence). This CDR3 region has 18 residues.

This clonotype was counted a single time. The rearrangement uses TRBV5-1 and TRBJ2-1, with 9 positions matching TRBD1. The trim removed 4 bases at V and 9 bases at J, leaving 8 bases unmatched. The CDR3 length is 14 residues. CDR1 SGHRS and CDR2 YFSETQ come from the germline V gene. As DNA, the CDR3 is TGCGCCAGCAGCCCCCGGGACAGGGAGGCTGAGCAGTTCTTC. Translating gives CASSPRDREAEQFF.

The rearrangement links TRBV20-1 to TRBJ2-5; TRBD2 matches at 9 bases. V shed 5 bases, J shed 7 bases, and the junction held 8 bases outside the gene matches. Germline CDR1 reads DFQATT; CDR2 reads SNEGSKA (reference sequence). This CDR3 has 13 residues. CDR3 coding DNA: TGCAGTGCTGGTAGTAGCGGGGGAGGGACCCAGTACTTC. It translates to CSAGSSGGGTQYF.

This clonotype occurred a few times. The DNA of the CDR3 is TGTGCCAGCAGCCAGCCCCAGGGCCAGGACACTGAAGCTTTCTTT. Encoded protein: CASSQPQGQDTEAFF. The chain couples TRBV3-1 to TRBJ1-1; a possible D gene is TRBD1 (5 bases). CDR3 size: 15 residues. Between the trimmed V and J ends, which lost 3 bases and 3 bases, there was a span of 14 bases. Germline values: CDR1 LGHDT, CDR2 YNNKEL (reference sequence).

The CDR3 loop is CASSTPGVFSSGANVLTF. Written as DNA, the CDR3 is TGTGCCAGTAGTACCCCCGGGGTTTTCTCCTCTGGGGCCAACGTCCTGACTTTC. V is TRBV19 and J is TRBJ2-6, with a weak D call TRBD2 (5 bases). The CDR3 is made up of 18 amino acids. From germline, CDR1 is LNHDA and CDR2 SQIVND (reference sequence). The ends were cut back, 4 bases at V and 0 bases at J, with 16 bases in the middle.

This rearrangement joins TRBV7-7 to TRBJ2-7; 8 nucleotides align to TRBD2. Trimming took 6 bases from V and 3 from J; bases not matched to a gene: 19. The CDR3 loop spans 18 amino acids. Germline CDR1 and CDR2: SSHAT and FNYEAQ (reference sequence). The CDR3 nucleotides are TGTGCCAGCAGGGACCGCACCAGGAGGGTAGCGGGGAGCTACGAGCAGTACTTC. It specifies CASRDRTRRVAGSYEQYF.

V and J are TRBV3-1 and TRBJ2-5, with 8 positions matching TRBD2. CDR3 length: 16 residues. CDR1 is LGHDT and CDR2 is YNNKEL in the germline V gene (reference sequence). The ends lost 1 base at V and 8 bases at J; junction bases unmatched: 12. This CDR3 reads CASSQAPGLGSFTQYF. The CDR3 DNA sequence: TGTGCCAGCAGCCAAGCACCGGGACTAGGATCGTTCACCCAGTACTTC.